The 25 T cell receptor beta chains given below trace back to one sample, sequenced in a study of shared T cell receptors in the human thymus. Clones were read by immunoSEQ multiplex PCR, and TCRdb kept only the in-frame ones, dropping some. This sample has around 68,000 clones, with 90% to 95% found just once. The sample taken for sequencing was thymocytes. The source of these receptors is a human donor.

The gene calls are TRBV7-9 and TRBJ1-2; the D is unclear. V gave up 5 bases and J gave up 0 bases, with 13 bases separating them. The CDR3 has 15 residues. Germline CDR1 SEHNR, CDR2 FQNEAQ (reference sequence). This chain's CDR3 is CASSQENQANYGYTF. DNA of the CDR3: TGTGCCAGCAGCCAGGAAAACCAAGCTAACTATGGCTACACCTTC.

A single count supports this clone. The chain combines TRBV5-4 with TRBJ1-1, with D perhaps matching TRBD1 (6 bases). The CDR3 has 13 residues. The V end was cut by 4 bases, the J end by 9 bases, with 16 bases between. Germline CDR1 is SGHNT and CDR2 is YYREEE (reference sequence). CDR3 region: CASSLLTGTQAFF. As DNA, the CDR3 is TGTGCCAGCAGCCTCCTTACAGGGACCCAAGCTTTCTTT.

CDR3 in amino acids: CASGLTRETQYF. CDR3 sequence (DNA): TGTGCCAGCGGGTTGACTAGGGAGACCCAGTACTTC. The chain employs TRBV5-6 and TRBJ2-5, with D tentatively TRBD2 (6 bases). In germline, CDR1 is SGHDT, CDR2 YYEEEE. Trimming pared 7 bases from V and 5 bases from J, leaving 12 bases between. CDR3 size: 12 residues.

V and J are TRBV15 and TRBJ2-5; no reliable D call. In germline, CDR1 is LNHNV, CDR2 YYDKDF (reference sequence). Trimming cost V 3 bases and J 0 bases, with 14 bases left between them. CDR3 length equals 16 residues. For the CDR3, the DNA is TGTGCCACCAGCAGGTACCCGAGGAGCTACCAAGAGACCCAGTACTTC. It encodes CATSRYPRSYQETQYF. Combining the CDR3 with reference TRBV15 and TRBJ2-5 gives the whole variable domain DAMVIQNPRYQVTQFGKPVTLSCSQTLNHNVMYWYQQKSSQAPKLLFHYYDKDFNNEADTPDNFQSRRPNTSFCFLDIRSPGLGDTAMYLCATSRYPRSYQETQYFGPGTRLLVL.

This chain connects TRBV7-2 to TRBJ2-3; 10 positions match TRBD2. Trimming at V came to 0 bases and at J to 1 base, leaving 1 base not matched to a gene. This CDR3 has 16 amino acids. Germline-derived CDR1 and CDR2 are SGHTA and FQGNSA. The CDR3 here is CASSLALAGGTDTQYF. The CDR3 nucleotides are TGTGCCAGCAGCTTAGCGCTAGCGGGGGGCACAGATACGCAGTATTTT.

The chain is built from TRBV5-6 and TRBJ2-3; D possibly corresponds to TRBD1 (5 bases). V was shortened by 6 bases and J by 2 bases, with 10 bases between the two germline ends. Germline lookup yields CDR1 SGHDT and CDR2 YYEEEE. The CDR3 spans 13 residues. The CDR3 DNA reads as TGTGCCAGCATAACAGGCTCCACAGATACGCAGTATTTT. This codes for CASITGSTDTQYF.

V gene TRBV7-2 combines with J gene TRBJ2-7, with D possibly TRBD1 on 6 matching bases. This CDR3 is 15 amino acids long. Trimming removed 2 bases at V and 3 bases at J, with 14 bases between. The germline V gene has CDR1 SGHTA and CDR2 FQGNSA. The CDR3 is CASSLLQGLVYEQYF. CDR3 sequence (DNA): TGTGCCAGCAGCTTACTGCAGGGGTTGGTCTACGAGCAGTACTTC.

This chain links TRBV4-1 with TRBJ1-4; no firm D call. This CDR3 region has 15 residues. Deletions cut 4 bases from V and 6 bases from J, with 15 bases between. The V gene's germline CDR1 is MGHRA and CDR2 YSYEKL. CDR3 protein: CASSPQTSRDEKLFF. The CDR3 coding sequence is TGCGCCAGCAGCCCCCAGACAAGCCGGGATGAAAAACTGTTTTTT.

This rearrangement joins TRBV4-3 to TRBJ2-1; D is tentatively TRBD1 or TRBD2 (5 bases each). The CDR3 totals 18 residues. V dropped 2 bases and J dropped 5 bases, with 22 bases sitting between them. The germline V gene has CDR1 LGHNA and CDR2 YSLEER. DNA for the CDR3: TGCGCCAGCAGCCAAAGCAGGGAGAGTTGGTCTGGGCACAATGAGCAGTTCTTC. Protein product: CASSQSRESWSGHNEQFF.

This chain links TRBV7-9 with TRBJ2-2; 7 bases fit TRBD1. The J segment lost 2 bases and the V segment lost 5 bases, leaving 8 bases of the junction unmatched. The CDR3 extends over 16 amino acids. Per the germline V gene, CDR1 is SEHNR and CDR2 is FQNEAQ (reference sequence). The CDR3 here is CASSPSDRANTGELFF. DNA for the CDR3: TGTGCCAGCAGCCCCAGCGACAGGGCAAACACCGGGGAGCTGTTTTTT. Looking up the rest from reference TRBV7-9 and TRBJ2-2 gives the full variable domain: DTGVSQNPRHKITKRGQNVTFRCDPISEHNRLYWYRQTLGQGPEFLTYFQNEAQLEKSRLLSDRFSAERPKGSFSTLEIQRTEQGDSAMYLCASSPSDRANTGELFFGEGSRLTVL.

This clone was counted once. This chain joins TRBV21-1 and TRBJ1-5; TRBD1, the table's D call, was not compared with the DNA. TRBV21-1 is given as a pseudogene. The CDR3 extends over 15 amino acids. As DNA, the CDR3 is TGTGCCAGCAGCCTACAGGGTCTTAGCAATCAGCCCCAGCATTTT. Translating gives CASSLQGLSNQPQHF.

J is TRBJ2-3 and V is TRBV5-1, with 9 bases lining up with TRBD2. V lost 4 bases to trimming and J lost 0 bases; unmatched junction nucleotides: 18. The length of the CDR3 is 20 residues. Looked up from germline, CDR1 is SGHRS and CDR2 is YFSETQ. The CDR3: CASSVLCPVASGVSTDTQYF. The CDR3 nucleotides are TGCGCCAGCAGCGTCCTGTGTCCCGTAGCTAGCGGGGTTAGCACAGATACGCAGTATTTT.

This chain joins TRBV4-1 and TRBJ1-5; maybe TRBD1 (5 bases). V was pared by 4 bases and J by 5 bases, with 12 bases between. CDR1 MGHRA and CDR2 YSYEKL come from the germline V gene. The CDR3 extends over 14 amino acids. The CDR3 region has the DNA TGCGCCAGCAGCCCAAGACAGAACGATCAGCCCCAGCATTTT. Translation: CASSPRQNDQPQHF.

The chain joins TRBV28 to TRBJ2-4; D may match TRBD1 or TRBD2 (6 bases each). The CDR3 contains 16 residues. Trimming cost V 6 bases and J 2 bases, with 17 bases left between them. Per germline, CDR1 MDHEN and CDR2 SYDVKM. The CDR3 loop is CASSEEGGSTKNIQYF. CDR3 DNA sequence: TGTGCCAGCAGCGAAGAGGGGGGCTCGACCAAAAACATTCAGTACTTC.

V and J are TRBV2 and TRBJ1-2; 8 nucleotides align to TRBD1. The CDR3 totals 19 residues. Germline assignment: CDR1 SNHLY and CDR2 FYNNEI. The V and J ends lost 2 bases and 3 bases, in that order; junction bases with no gene match: 17. The CDR3 DNA is TGTGCCAGCAGTGAAAACCCCCGGACAGGGAGGATCGGGCACTATGGCTACACCTTC. This sequence encodes CASSENPRTGRIGHYGYTF. Based on the CDR3 plus reference TRBV2 and TRBJ1-2, the full variable domain is EPEVTQTPSHQVTQMGQEVILRCVPISNHLYFYWYRQILGQKVEFLVSFYNNEISEKSEIFDDQFSVERPDGSNFTLKIRSTKLEDSAMYFCASSENPRTGRIGHYGYTFGSGTRLTVV.

V usage is TRBV15 and J usage is TRBJ2-7, with D perhaps TRBD1 (6 bases). Looked up from germline, CDR1 is LNHNV and CDR2 is YYDKDF (reference sequence). The V gene lost 1 base and the J gene lost 2 bases, with 15 bases spanning the gap. This CDR3 is 16 amino acids long. The CDR3 here is CATSRAATGFAYEQYF. CDR3 nucleotide sequence: TGTGCCACCAGCAGAGCTGCTACAGGGTTCGCCTACGAGCAGTACTTC.

This sequence joins TRBV5-1 and TRBJ1-1, with D possibly being TRBD1 (5 bases). The CDR3 loop spans 17 amino acids. With 2 bases removed from V and 0 bases from J, the gap between germline ends came to 17 bases. CDR1 and CDR2 from the germline V gene are SGHRS and YFSETQ. CDR3 region: CASSLRDGAGMNTEAFF. The CDR3, as DNA: TGCGCCAGCAGCTTACGGGATGGCGCAGGGATGAACACTGAAGCTTTCTTT.

The gene calls are TRBV2 and TRBJ2-7; D is perhaps TRBD1 or TRBD2 (5 bases each). The CDR3 sequence is 13 residues long. Per the germline V gene, CDR1 is SNHLY and CDR2 is FYNNEI. V lost 1 base and J 2 bases, leaving 6 bases between the germline ends. CDR3 protein: CASSEVGPYEQYF. CDR3 DNA sequence: TGTGCCAGCAGTGAAGTGGGACCCTACGAGCAGTACTTC.

This chain uses TRBV7-2 with TRBJ2-3, with D perhaps being TRBD1 or TRBD2 (5 bases each). The CDR3 has 14 residues. Per germline, CDR1 SGHTA and CDR2 FQGNSA. Between the trimmed V and J ends, which lost 6 bases and 10 bases, there was a span of 20 bases. The CDR3, as DNA: TGTGCCAGCAGTCCAGGGTTGCGGGTCGGGGCGCAGTATTTT. The encoded protein is CASSPGLRVGAQYF.

This chain connects TRBV27 to TRBJ1-2; 7 bases line up with TRBD1. After removal of 9 bases from V and 5 bases from J, the junction contained 6 bases not matched to a gene. The length of the CDR3 is 12 residues. Germline V gene sequence: CDR1 MNHEY, CDR2 SMNVEV (reference sequence). The CDR3 sequence: CASYRGDYGYTF. As DNA, the CDR3 is TGTGCCAGTTACAGGGGAGATTATGGCTACACCTTC.

This chain uses TRBV28 with TRBJ2-5, with TRBD2 matching 8 bases. CDR3 length: 16 amino acids. Germline V gene data show CDR1 as MDHEN and CDR2 as SYDVKM. Trimming removed 5 bases from V and 5 bases from J; junction bases left unmatched: 13. CDR3 sequence: CASSHPGGLGGETQYF. The CDR3 DNA is TGTGCCAGCAGTCACCCGGGGGGGCTAGGTGGTGAGACCCAGTACTTC. Supplemented by reference TRBV28 and TRBJ2-5, the full variable domain reads DVKVTQSSRYLVKRTGEKVFLECVQDMDHENMFWYRQDPGLGLRLIYFSYDVKMKEKGDIPEGYSVSREKKERFSLILESASTNQTSMYLCASSHPGGLGGETQYFGPGTRLLVL.

V gene TRBV7-3 combines with J gene TRBJ1-2; no reliable D call. CDR1 SGHTA and CDR2 FQGTGA come from the germline V gene. The CDR3 is made up of 13 amino acids. Deletions cut 3 bases from V and 2 bases from J, with 7 bases between. The CDR3 DNA reads TGTGCCAGCAGCTTGGACGGAAACTATGGCTACACCTTC. It codes for CASSLDGNYGYTF.

The V gene is TRBV6-6, the J gene TRBJ2-7; TRBD1 aligns across 11 bases. V gave up 0 bases and J gave up 5 bases; unmatched junction bases: 6. Germline loops: CDR1 MNHNY, CDR2 SVGAGI (reference sequence). The CDR3 has 16 amino acids. CDR3 bases: TGTGCCAGCAGTTACTCTTTGCGGGACAGGGGGGACGAGCAGTACTTC. This codes for CASSYSLRDRGDEQYF.

V usage is TRBV28 and J usage is TRBJ2-7; D gene unclear. The CDR3 has 13 residues. The V end lost 3 bases, the J end lost 5 bases, and 11 bases lay between the germline ends. Germline loops: CDR1 MDHEN, CDR2 SYDVKM. CDR3 residues: CASSFVGRDEQYF. The CDR3 region has the DNA TGTGCCAGCAGTTTTGTGGGTAGGGACGAGCAGTACTTC.

This clone appeared a single time. The gene calls are TRBV7-7 and TRBJ2-5; 10 bases fit TRBD2. Germline loops: CDR1 SSHAT, CDR2 FNYEAQ (reference sequence). This CDR3 contains 16 residues. The J segment lost 5 bases and the V segment lost 3 bases, leaving 9 bases of the junction unmatched. The CDR3 sequence is CASSFGLAGEWETQYF. The CDR3 DNA reads as TGTGCCAGCAGCTTTGGGCTAGCGGGGGAGTGGGAGACCCAGTACTTC.